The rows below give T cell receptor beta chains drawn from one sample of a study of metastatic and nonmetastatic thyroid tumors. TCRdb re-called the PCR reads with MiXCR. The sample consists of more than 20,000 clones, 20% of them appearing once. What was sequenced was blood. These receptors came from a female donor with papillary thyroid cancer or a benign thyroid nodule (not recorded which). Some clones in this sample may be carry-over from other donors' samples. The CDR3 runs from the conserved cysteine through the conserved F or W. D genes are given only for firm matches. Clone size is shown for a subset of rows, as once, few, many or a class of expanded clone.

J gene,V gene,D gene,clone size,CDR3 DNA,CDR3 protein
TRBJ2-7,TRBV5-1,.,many,TGCGCCAGCAGCTTGGGGCCCCCCATCGACGAGCAGTACTTC,CASSLGPPIDEQYF
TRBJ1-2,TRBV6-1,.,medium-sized,TGTGCCAGCAGTGCACTCAGGGAGGGCTACACCTTC,CASSALREGYTF
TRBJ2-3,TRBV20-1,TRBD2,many,TGCAGTGCTGGAAAGCGGGAGATAGGCACAGATACGCAGTATTTT,CSAGKREIGTDTQYF
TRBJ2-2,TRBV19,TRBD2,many,TGTGCCAGCATGGGACTAGCGGGGCGGGGGCCCGGGGAGCTGTTTTTT,CASMGLAGRGPGELFF
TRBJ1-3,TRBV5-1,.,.,TGCGCCAGCATCCGCTTTGGCGAAGCTGTAAACACCATATATTTT,CASIRFGEAVNTIYF
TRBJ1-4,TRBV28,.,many,TGTGCCAGCAGTTTCCTGGGTGCAACTAATGAAAAACTGTTTTTT,CASSFLGATNEKLFF
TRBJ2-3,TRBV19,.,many,TGTGCCAGTAGTCGGCGAGGGATTTTCGATACGCAGTATTTT,CASSRRGIFDTQYF
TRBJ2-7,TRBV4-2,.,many,TGTGCCAGCAGCCAAGGGCCTAGCCGGGCCTACGAGCAGTACTTC,CASSQGPSRAYEQYF
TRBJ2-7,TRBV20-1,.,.,TGCAGCCCCCAGGGGGGGGAGCAGTACTTC,CSPQGGEQYF
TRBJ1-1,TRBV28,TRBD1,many,TGTGCCAGCCGGACCGTGGGGACAGGGAACGAGCGCGCTGAAGCTTTCTTT,CASRTVGTGNERAEAFF
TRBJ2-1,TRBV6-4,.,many,TGTGCCAGCAGTGAAGGGGCGGGCCCCCACAATGAGCAGTTCTTC,CASSEGAGPHNEQFF
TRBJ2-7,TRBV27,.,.,TGTGCCAGCATTTTATTCGCAGGGGCCTACGAGCAGTACTTC,CASILFAGAYEQYF
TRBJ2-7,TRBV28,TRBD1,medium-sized,TGTGCCAGCATGAGGGTGGACAGGCTATCCGAGCAGTACTTC,CASMRVDRLSEQYF
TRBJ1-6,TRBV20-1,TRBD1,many,TGCAGTGCTAGAGGGGACAGGGCGAGTTTATCCTATAATTCACCCCTCCACTTT,CSARGDRASLSYNSPLHF
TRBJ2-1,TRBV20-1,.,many,TGCAGTGCTAGAGGACGCAGCGGGCCCTCCTACAATGAGCAGTTCTTC,CSARGRSGPSYNEQFF
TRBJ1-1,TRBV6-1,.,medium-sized,TGTGCCAGCAATATACATAGTTCCCGATCGGTTGAAGCTTTCTTT,CASNIHSSRSVEAFF
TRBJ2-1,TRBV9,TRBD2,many,TGTGCCAGCAGCGGGAGAACCGGGACTAAACACAATGAGCAGTTCTTC,CASSGRTGTKHNEQFF
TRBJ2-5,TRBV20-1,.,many,TGCAGTGCCCTAGTGGAGGGTTTGGAGACCCAGTACTTC,CSALVEGLETQYF
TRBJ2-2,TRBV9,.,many,TGTGCCAGCAGCCTGCGCACCGGGGAGCTGTTTTTT,CASSLRTGELFF
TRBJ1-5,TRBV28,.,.,TGTGCCAGCGTGAGTGACCGCCGGAATCAGCCCCATCATTTT,CASVSDRRNQPHHF
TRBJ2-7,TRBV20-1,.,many,TGCAGTGCTGCGCTAGCAGGATACGAGCAGTACTTC,CSAALAGYEQYF
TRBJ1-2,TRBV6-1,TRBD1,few,TGTGCCAGCAGCCCCACCGGGACAGGGGGCGGCTACACCTTC,CASSPTGTGGGYTF
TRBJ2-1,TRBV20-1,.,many,TGCAGTGCTTCGTCGTTACGAGGCTCCCATGAGCAGTTCTTC,CSASSLRGSHEQFF
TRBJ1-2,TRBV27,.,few,TGTGCCAGCAGTCCCACCGGGGGCTATAGGGGCTACACCTTC,CASSPTGGYRGYTF
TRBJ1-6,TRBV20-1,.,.,TGCAGTGCTAGAGACGTGGCAGGGAGGAGTTCACCCCTCCACTTT,CSARDVAGRSSPLHF
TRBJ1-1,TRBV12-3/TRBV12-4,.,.,TGTGCCAGCAGCGACGGTGCAGACACTGAAGCTTTCTTT,CASSDGADTEAFF